Listed below are T cell receptor beta chains from one sample, sequenced in a study of cytomegalovirus exposure and HLA in healthy donors. Method: immunoSEQ multiplex PCR; TCRdb's copy keeps in-frame clones and lacks some. The specimen's table records about 150,000 clones. The sample was PBMCs. The receptors here all came from a woman between 50 and 59 years old in good health and CMV-seronegative. CDR3s include the opening cysteine and the closing phenylalanine or tryptophan. A D gene is named only where the DNA matches it firmly.

TRBJ2-5 NA TRBV7-8 TGTGCCAGCAGCTTAGGGACTACCGGGACCCAGTACTTC CASSLGTTGTQYF
TRBJ2-1 TRBD2 TRBV6-5 TGTGCCAGCAGTTACTCGCAGCGGGAGAGGTACAATGAGCAGTTCTTC CASSYSQRERYNEQFF
TRBJ1-3 NA TRBV15 TGTGCCACCAGCAGAGATTGGGCTGCAGCTGGAAACACCATATATTTT CATSRDWAAAGNTIYF
TRBJ2-5 TRBD2 TRBV2 TGTGCCAGCCCGCGACTAGCGGGGGCCGGATACCAAGAGACCCAGTACTTC CASPRLAGAGYQETQYF
TRBJ2-6 TRBD1 TRBV28 TGTGCCAGCAGGCCGGGACAGGGGGCGCTTGGGGCCAACGTCCTGACTTTC CASRPGQGALGANVLTF
TRBJ1-5 NA TRBV6-5 TGTGCCAGCAGTTCTTTTTCCAGCCGGGGTCAGCCCCAGCATTTT CASSSFSSRGQPQHF
TRBJ2-5 TRBD1 TRBV7-9 TGTGCCAGCGGACAGGGGGGAGAGACCCAGTACTTC CASGQGGETQYF
TRBJ2-5 TRBD2 TRBV19 TGTGCCAGTACCGCGACTAGCGGGACGGCAGAGACCCAGTACTTC CASTATSGTAETQYF
TRBJ2-7 TRBD1 TRBV7-6 TGTGCCAGCAGTCCCATGGGACAGGGTGGCGAGCAGTACTTC CASSPMGQGGEQYF
TRBJ1-2 NA TRBV19 TGTGCCAGTAGTATGGGGGGGGCAGATGGCTACACCTTC CASSMGGADGYTF
TRBJ1-1 TRBD1 TRBV28 TGTGCCAGCAGTCTAGAAGACAGGGGGCTTGAAGCTTTCTTT CASSLEDRGLEAFF
TRBJ2-2 TRBD2 TRBV30 TGTGCCTGGACCCAGAGCGGGGCGGGCACCGGGGAGCTGTTTTTT CAWTQSGAGTGELFF
TRBJ2-2 NA TRBV2 TGTGCCAGCAGTGCCCGCAGCGCCGGGGAGCTGTTTTTT CASSARSAGELFF
TRBJ1-2 TRBD1 TRBV27 TGTGCCAGCAGATCGACAGGGGGAGAATCTGGCTACACCTTC CASRSTGGESGYTF
TRBJ2-7 NA TRBV7-9 TGTGCCAGCAGCCCTACAGGATACGAGCAGTACTTC CASSPTGYEQYF
TRBJ1-1 NA TRBV6-5 TGTGCCAGCAGTTACTCGGGGGGTAACACTGAAGCTTTCTTT CASSYSGGNTEAFF
TRBJ2-1 TRBD2 TRBV5-1 TGCGCCAGCAGCCCGGGACTAGCGGGGGCCGACAATGAGCAGTTCTTC CASSPGLAGADNEQFF
TRBJ1-2 NA TRBV30 TGTGCCTGGAGTTTCGGGGACTATGGCTACACCTTC CAWSFGDYGYTF
TRBJ2-1 NA TRBV20-1 TGCAGTGCTAGGGAGGTCGATGAGCAGTTCTTC CSAREVDEQFF
TRBJ2-7 TRBD2 TRBV11-2 TGTGCCAGCAGTTCCCCTTATAGCGGGAGGTTCTACGAGCAGTACTTC CASSSPYSGRFYEQYF
TRBJ2-7 TRBD1 TRBV6-5 TGTGCCAGCATGGACAGGGCGGCGCGTGAGCAGTACTTC CASMDRAAREQYF
TRBJ2-7 NA TRBV25-1 TGTGCCAGCAGTGAACCAGGGTACGGTATGGGCTTCGAGCAGTACTTC CASSEPGYGMGFEQYF
TRBJ1-2 NA TRBV11-1 TGTGCCAGCAGCCAAGACCGACAGTTCTATGGCTACACCTTC CASSQDRQFYGYTF
TRBJ2-5 NA TRBV20-1 TGCAGTGCTAGGATACTGGAGACCCAGTACTTC CSARILETQYF
TRBJ2-3 TRBD2 TRBV5-1 TGCGCCAGCAGCCCAGGGACTAGCGGGGGGGCCGTAACAGATACGCAGTATTTT CASSPGTSGGAVTDTQYF
TRBJ1-2 TRBD1 TRBV5-1 TGCGCCAGCAGCCTGCCCGGACAGGGCCGCTATGGCTACACCTTC CASSLPGQGRYGYTF
TRBJ2-7 TRBD2 TRBV5-1 TGCGCCAGCAGCTGGGGGGGCTCCTACGAGCAGTACTTC CASSWGGSYEQYF
TRBJ2-1 TRBD2 TRBV7-6 TGTGCCAGCAGCTCACTAATAGCGGGGGGCCAGTCCTACAATGAGCAGTTCTTC CASSSLIAGGQSYNEQFF
TRBJ2-7 NA TRBV11-2 TGTGCCAGCAGCTTAGAACAGCTATACGAGCAGTACTTC CASSLEQLYEQYF
TRBJ2-7 NA TRBV6-6 TGTGCCAGCAGTTTCTCACTAGCACACGAGCAGTACTTC CASSFSLAHEQYF
TRBJ2-1 TRBD2 TRBV7-3 TGTGCCAGCAGCTTTAGCGGGAGCCTGGACAATGAGCAGTTCTTC CASSFSGSLDNEQFF
TRBJ2-7 NA TRBV28 TGTGCCAGCAGTTTCGCGGGCCGCTCCGACTACGAGCAGTACTTC CASSFAGRSDYEQYF
TRBJ1-4 NA TRBV5-1 TGCGCCAGCAGTACAGGGTATGGGGCAACTAATGAAAAACTGTTTTTT CASSTGYGATNEKLFF
TRBJ2-1 TRBD2 TRBV6-5 TGTGCCAGCAGTTACCCCTTGGGCGGGGGGGCACATGAGCAGTTCTTC CASSYPLGGGAHEQFF
TRBJ2-5 TRBD2 TRBV5-1 TGCGCCAGCAGCTTGGAAGGTGGGAGGGGCCAGGGGACCCAGTACTTC CASSLEGGRGQGTQYF
TRBJ2-7 TRBD1 TRBV18 TGTGCCAGCTCCCCTGAGACAGGGTTGAACGAGCAGTACTTC CASSPETGLNEQYF
TRBJ1-4 NA TRBV19 TGTGCCAGTAGTGTAACATCGACTAATAATGAAAAACTGTTTTTT CASSVTSTNNEKLFF
TRBJ2-2 NA TRBV4-3 TGCGCCAGCAGCCCCGAGTACACCGGGGAGCTGTTTTTT CASSPEYTGELFF
TRBJ1-4 NA TRBV4-1 TGCGCCAGCAGCCAAGGCCCGGCTGGGCCTAATGAAAAACTGTTTTTT CASSQGPAGPNEKLFF
TRBJ2-1 TRBD2 TRBV7-7 TGTGCCAGCAGCCCGTCTAGCGGTGACAATGAGCAGTTCTTC CASSPSSGDNEQFF
TRBJ2-7 TRBD2 TRBV6-5 TGTGCCAGCAGTATATTAGCGGGGGGGACCTACGAGCAGTACTTC CASSILAGGTYEQYF
TRBJ2-1 NA TRBV2 TGTGCCAGCAGTCCGGAGGGCAATGAGCAGTTCTTC CASSPEGNEQFF
TRBJ2-5 NA TRBV12-2 TGTGCAAGTCTCGGGGACAGTCAAGGGACCCAGTACTTC CASLGDSQGTQYF
TRBJ2-7 NA TRBV11-3 TGTGCCAGCAGCCCCCGTACGCGAACCCTCCCTTATTCCTACGAGCAGTACTTC CASSPRTRTLPYSYEQYF
TRBJ2-5 NA TRBV30 TGTGCCTGGAGTGTAGCTAGGCCGTACCAAGAGACCCAGTACTTC CAWSVARPYQETQYF
TRBJ2-7 TRBD2 TRBV6-5 TGTGCCAGCCAGCGGGGGACCCTTTCCTACGAGCAGTACTTC CASQRGTLSYEQYF
TRBJ1-5 NA TRBV7-5 TGTGTCAGAAGCGTAGCTACAAGGCCCTGGAGTAGCAATCAGCCCCAGCATTTT CVRSVATRPWSSNQPQHF
TRBJ1-2 TRBD1 TRBV6-5 TGTGCCAGCAGGGGGACAGGCAGTTACTATGGCTACACCTTC CASRGTGSYYGYTF
TRBJ2-3 NA TRBV10-3 TGTGCCATCACCGGGGGACTCACAGATACGCAGTATTTT CAITGGLTDTQYF
TRBJ2-3 NA TRBV7-6 TGTGCCAGCAGCCGAGCGGGTATTAGCACAGATACGCAGTATTTT CASSRAGISTDTQYF
TRBJ1-2 NA TRBV5-1 TGCGCCAGCAGCTTGCCAGGGGTAGGATATGGCTACACCTTC CASSLPGVGYGYTF
TRBJ1-2 NA TRBV9 TGTGCCAGCAGCGTAGCAGACAGCCCAAACTATGGCTACACCTTC CASSVADSPNYGYTF
TRBJ2-1 TRBD2 TRBV10-3 TGTGCCATCAGTGCGGCGAGCGGGAGCCAGCAGTTCTTC CAISAASGSQQFF